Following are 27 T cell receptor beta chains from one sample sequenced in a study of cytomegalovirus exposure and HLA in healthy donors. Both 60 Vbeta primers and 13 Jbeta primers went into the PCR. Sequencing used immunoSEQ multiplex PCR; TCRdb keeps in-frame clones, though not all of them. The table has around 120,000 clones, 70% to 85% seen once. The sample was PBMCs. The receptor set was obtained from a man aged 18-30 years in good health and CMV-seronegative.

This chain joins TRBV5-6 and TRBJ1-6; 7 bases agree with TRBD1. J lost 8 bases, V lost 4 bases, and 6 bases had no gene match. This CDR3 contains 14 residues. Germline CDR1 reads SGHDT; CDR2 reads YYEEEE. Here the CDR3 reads CASSDDRVDSPLHF. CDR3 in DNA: TGTGCCAGCAGCGATGACAGGGTGGATTCACCCCTCCACTTT.

The CDR3 protein is CASSPDLGPVYGYTF. CDR3 DNA: TGTGCCAGCAGCCCAGATCTTGGGCCAGTGTATGGCTACACCTTC. This chain connects TRBV4-2 to TRBJ1-2; D unresolved. CDR3 length: 15 residues. Per the germline V gene, CDR1 is LGHNA and CDR2 is YNFKEQ. The V end lost 4 bases, the J end lost 5 bases, and 17 bases lay between the germline ends.

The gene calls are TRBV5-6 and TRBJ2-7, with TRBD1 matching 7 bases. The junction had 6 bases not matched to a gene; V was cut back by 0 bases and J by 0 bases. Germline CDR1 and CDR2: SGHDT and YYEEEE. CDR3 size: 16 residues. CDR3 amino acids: CASSLAPTGSSYEQYF. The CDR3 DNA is TGTGCCAGCAGCTTGGCCCCGACAGGGAGCTCCTACGAGCAGTACTTC.

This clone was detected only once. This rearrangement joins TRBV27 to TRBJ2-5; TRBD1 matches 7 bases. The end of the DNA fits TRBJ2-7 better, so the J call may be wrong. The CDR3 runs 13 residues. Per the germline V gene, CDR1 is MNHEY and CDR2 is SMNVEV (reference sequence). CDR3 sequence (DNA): TGTGCCAGCGGGACAGCATCCTCCTACGAGCAGTACTTC. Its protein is CASGTASSYEQYF.

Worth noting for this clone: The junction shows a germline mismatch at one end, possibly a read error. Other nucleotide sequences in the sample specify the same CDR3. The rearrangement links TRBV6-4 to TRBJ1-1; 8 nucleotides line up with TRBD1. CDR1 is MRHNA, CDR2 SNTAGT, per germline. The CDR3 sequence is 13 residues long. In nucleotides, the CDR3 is TGTGCTAGCAGTGAACAGGGGGGCACTGAAGCTTTCTTT. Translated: CASSEQGGTEAFF.

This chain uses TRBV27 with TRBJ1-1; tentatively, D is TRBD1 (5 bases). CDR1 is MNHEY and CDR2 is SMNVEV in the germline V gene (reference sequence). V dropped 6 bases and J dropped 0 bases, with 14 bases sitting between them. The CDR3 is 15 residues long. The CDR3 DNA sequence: TGTGCCAGCAGAACCCTGGACAACATGAACACTGAAGCTTTCTTT. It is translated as CASRTLDNMNTEAFF.

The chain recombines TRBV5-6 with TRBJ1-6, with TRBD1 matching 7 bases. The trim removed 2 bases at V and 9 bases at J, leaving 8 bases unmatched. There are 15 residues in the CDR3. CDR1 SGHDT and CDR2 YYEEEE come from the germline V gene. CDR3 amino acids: CASSFEGDSSSPLHF. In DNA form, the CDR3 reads TGTGCCAGCAGCTTCGAAGGGGACAGTAGTTCACCCCTCCACTTT. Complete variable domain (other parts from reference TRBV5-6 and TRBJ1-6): DAGVTQSPTHLIKTRGQQVTLRCSPKSGHDTVSWYQQALGQGPQFIFQYYEEEERQRGNFPDRFSGHQFPNYSSELNVNALLLGDSALYLCASSFEGDSSSPLHFGNGTRLTVT.

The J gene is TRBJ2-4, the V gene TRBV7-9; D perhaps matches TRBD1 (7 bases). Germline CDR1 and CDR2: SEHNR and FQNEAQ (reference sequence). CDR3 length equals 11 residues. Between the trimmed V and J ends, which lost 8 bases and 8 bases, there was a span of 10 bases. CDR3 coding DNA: TGTGCCAGCGGAGGGGGCCACATTCAGTACTTC. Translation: CASGGGHIQYF.

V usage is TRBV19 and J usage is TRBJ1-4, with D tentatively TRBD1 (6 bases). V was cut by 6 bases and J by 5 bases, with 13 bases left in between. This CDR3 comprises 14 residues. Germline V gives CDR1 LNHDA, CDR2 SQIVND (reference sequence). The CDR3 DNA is TGTGCCAGTAGGGCGACAGGAAAGAATGAAAAACTGTTTTTT. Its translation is CASRATGKNEKLFF.

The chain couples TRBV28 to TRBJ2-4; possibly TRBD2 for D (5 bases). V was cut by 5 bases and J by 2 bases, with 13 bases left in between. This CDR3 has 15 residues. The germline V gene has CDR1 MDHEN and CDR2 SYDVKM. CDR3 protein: CASSPPGVSKNIQYF. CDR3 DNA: TGTGCCAGCAGTCCGCCCGGGGTATCCAAAAACATTCAGTACTTC.

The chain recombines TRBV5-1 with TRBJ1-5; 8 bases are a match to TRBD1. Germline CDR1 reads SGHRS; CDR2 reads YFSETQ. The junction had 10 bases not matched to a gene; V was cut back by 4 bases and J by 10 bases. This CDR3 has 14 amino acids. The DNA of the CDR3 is TGCGCCAGCAGCGCGTCCGGGACAGGTGATCCCCAGCATTTT. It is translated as CASSASGTGDPQHF. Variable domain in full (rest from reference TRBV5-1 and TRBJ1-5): KAGVTQTPRYLIKTRGQQVTLSCSPISGHRSVSWYQQTPGQGLQFLFEYFSETQRNKGNFPGRFSGRQFSNSRSEMNVSTLELGDSALYLCASSASGTGDPQHFGDGTRLSIL.

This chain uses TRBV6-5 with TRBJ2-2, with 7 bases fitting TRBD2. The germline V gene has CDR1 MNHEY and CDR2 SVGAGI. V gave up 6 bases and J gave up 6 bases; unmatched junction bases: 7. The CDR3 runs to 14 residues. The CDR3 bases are TGTGCCAGCAGATCTCCTGGGGGGGCCGGGGAGCTGTTTTTT. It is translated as CASRSPGGAGELFF.

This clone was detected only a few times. Here the CDR3 reads CASSSIGFGYTF. CDR3 bases: TGCGCCAGCAGCTCCATCGGGTTTGGCTACACCTTC. This rearrangement joins TRBV4-1 to TRBJ1-2; D is unclear. The CDR3 consists of 12 residues. V was cut by 5 bases and J by 7 bases, with 11 bases left in between. From germline, CDR1 is MGHRA and CDR2 YSYEKL.

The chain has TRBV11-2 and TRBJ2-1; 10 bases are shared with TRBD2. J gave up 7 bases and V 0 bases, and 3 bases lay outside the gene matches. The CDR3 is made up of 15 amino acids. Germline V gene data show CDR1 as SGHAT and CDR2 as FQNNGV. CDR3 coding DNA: TGTGCCAGCAGCTTAGAGGGACTAGCGAGGAATGAGCAGTTCTTC. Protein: CASSLEGLARNEQFF.

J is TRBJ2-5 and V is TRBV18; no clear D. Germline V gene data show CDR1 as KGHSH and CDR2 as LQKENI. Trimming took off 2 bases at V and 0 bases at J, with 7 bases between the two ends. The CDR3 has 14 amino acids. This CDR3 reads CASSPWHYQETQYF. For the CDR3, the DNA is TGTGCCAGCTCACCATGGCATTACCAAGAGACCCAGTACTTC. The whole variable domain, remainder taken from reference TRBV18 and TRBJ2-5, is NAGVMQNPRHLVRRRGQEARLRCSPMKGHSHVYWYRQLPEEGLKFMVYLQKENIIDESGMPKERFSAEFPKEGPSILRIQQVVRGDSAAYFCASSPWHYQETQYFGPGTRLLVL.

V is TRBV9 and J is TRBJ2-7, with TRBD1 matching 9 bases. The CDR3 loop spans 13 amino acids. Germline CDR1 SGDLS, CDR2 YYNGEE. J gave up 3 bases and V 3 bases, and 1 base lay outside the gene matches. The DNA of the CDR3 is TGTGCCAGCAGCGGGACAGGGGACTACGAGCAGTACTTC. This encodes CASSGTGDYEQYF.

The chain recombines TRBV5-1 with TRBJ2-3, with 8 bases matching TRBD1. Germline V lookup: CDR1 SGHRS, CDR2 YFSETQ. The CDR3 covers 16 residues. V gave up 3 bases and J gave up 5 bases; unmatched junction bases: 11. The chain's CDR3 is CASSSLMTGVKDTQYF. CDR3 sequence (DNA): TGCGCCAGCAGCTCTTTAATGACAGGGGTTAAAGATACGCAGTATTTT.

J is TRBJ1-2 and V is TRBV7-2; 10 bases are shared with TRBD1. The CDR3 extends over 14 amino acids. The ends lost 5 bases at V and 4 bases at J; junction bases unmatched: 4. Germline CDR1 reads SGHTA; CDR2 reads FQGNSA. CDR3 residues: CASSRQGARYGYTF. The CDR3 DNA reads TGTGCCAGCAGCCGACAGGGGGCGCGCTATGGCTACACCTTC.

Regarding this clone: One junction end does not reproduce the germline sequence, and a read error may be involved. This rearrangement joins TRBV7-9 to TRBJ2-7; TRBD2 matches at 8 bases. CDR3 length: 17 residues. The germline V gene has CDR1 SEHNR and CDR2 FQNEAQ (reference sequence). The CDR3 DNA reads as TGTTCCAGCAGCTTAATTGCCGGGGGGGAATTATCCTACGAGCAGTACTTC. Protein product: CSSSLIAGGELSYEQYF.

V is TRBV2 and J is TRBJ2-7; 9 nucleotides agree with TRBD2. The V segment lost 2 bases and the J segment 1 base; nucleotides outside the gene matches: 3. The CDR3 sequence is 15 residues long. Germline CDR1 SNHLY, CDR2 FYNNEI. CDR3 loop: CASSEIAGGSYEQYF. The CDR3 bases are TGTGCCAGCAGTGAAATCGCGGGAGGGTCCTACGAGCAGTACTTC. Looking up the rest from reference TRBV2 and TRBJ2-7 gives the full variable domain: EPEVTQTPSHQVTQMGQEVILRCVPISNHLYFYWYRQILGQKVEFLVSFYNNEISEKSEIFDDQFSVERPDGSNFTLKIRSTKLEDSAMYFCASSEIAGGSYEQYFGPGTRLTVT.

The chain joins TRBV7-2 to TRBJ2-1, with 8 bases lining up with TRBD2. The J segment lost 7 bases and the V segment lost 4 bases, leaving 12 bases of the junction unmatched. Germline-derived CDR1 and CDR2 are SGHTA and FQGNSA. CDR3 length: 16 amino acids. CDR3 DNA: TGTGCCAGCAGCTACGATGGGCGCGGGGGGTTTAATGAGCAGTTCTTC. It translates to CASSYDGRGGFNEQFF.

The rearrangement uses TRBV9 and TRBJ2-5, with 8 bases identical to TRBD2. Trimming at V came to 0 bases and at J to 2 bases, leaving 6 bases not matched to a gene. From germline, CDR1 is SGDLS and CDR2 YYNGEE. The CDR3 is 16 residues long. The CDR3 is CASSVGVGGGQETQYF. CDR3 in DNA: TGTGCCAGCAGCGTAGGTGTCGGCGGGGGGCAAGAGACCCAGTACTTC.

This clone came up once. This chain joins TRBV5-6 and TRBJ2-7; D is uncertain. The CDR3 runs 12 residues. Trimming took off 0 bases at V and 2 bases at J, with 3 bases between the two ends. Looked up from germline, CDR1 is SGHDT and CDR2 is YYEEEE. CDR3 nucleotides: TGTGCCAGCAGCTTGGCTGCCTACGAGCAGTACTTC. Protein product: CASSLAAYEQYF.

The CDR3 DNA follows: TGTGCTAGTGGCCGGGAGACCCAGTACTTC. It yields the protein CASGRETQYF. V is TRBV12-5 and J is TRBJ2-5; D gene ambiguous. Trimming removed 6 bases from V and 5 bases from J, with 4 bases in between. In germline, CDR1 is LGHNT, CDR2 FRNRAP. CDR3 length: 10 residues.

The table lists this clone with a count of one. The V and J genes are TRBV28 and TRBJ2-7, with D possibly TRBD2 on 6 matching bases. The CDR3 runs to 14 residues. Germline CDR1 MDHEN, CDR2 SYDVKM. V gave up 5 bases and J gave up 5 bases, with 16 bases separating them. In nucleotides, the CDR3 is TGTGCCAGCAGTACGGGGGACCGAGTACACGAGCAGTACTTC. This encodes CASSTGDRVHEQYF.

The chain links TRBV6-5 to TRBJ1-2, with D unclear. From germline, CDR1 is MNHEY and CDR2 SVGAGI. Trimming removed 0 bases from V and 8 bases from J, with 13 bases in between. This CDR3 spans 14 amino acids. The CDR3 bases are TGTGCCAGCAGTTACTCGGCCGGAGCCAAAGGCTACACCTTC. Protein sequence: CASSYSAGAKGYTF.

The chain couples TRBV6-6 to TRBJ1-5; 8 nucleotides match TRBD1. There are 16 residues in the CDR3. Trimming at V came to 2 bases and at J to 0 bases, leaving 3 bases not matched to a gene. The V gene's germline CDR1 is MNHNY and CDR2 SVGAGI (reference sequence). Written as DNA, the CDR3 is TGTGCCAGCAGTTACGACAGGGGCCATAGCAATCAGCCCCAGCATTTT. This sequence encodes CASSYDRGHSNQPQHF.